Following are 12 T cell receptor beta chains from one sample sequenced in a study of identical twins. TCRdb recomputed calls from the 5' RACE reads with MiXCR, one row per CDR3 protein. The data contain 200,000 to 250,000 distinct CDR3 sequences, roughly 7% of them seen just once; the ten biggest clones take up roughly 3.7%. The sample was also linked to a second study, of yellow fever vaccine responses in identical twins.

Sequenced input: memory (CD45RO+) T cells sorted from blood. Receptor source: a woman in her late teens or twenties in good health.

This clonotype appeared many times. CDR3 nucleotides: TGTGCCAGCAGTTTGACTAGCGGGGCCTACAATGAGCAGTTCTTC. It encodes CASSLTSGAYNEQFF. The genes are TRBV12-3 or TRBV12-4 and TRBJ2-1; 11 bases agree with TRBD2. The CDR3 runs to 15 residues. V trimming: 3 bases; J trimming: 2 bases; junction bases outside the gene matches: 0.

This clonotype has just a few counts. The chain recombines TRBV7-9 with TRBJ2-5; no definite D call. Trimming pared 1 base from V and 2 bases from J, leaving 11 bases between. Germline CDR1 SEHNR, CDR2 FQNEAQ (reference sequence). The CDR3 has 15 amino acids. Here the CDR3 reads CASSLVNRPQETQYF. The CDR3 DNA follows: TGTGCCAGCAGCTTAGTTAACAGACCTCAAGAGACCCAGTACTTC.

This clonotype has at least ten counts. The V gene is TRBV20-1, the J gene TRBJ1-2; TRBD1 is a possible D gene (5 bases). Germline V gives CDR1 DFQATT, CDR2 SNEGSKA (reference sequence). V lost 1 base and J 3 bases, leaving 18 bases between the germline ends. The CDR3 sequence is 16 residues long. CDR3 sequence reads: CSARVFDSGTYYGYTF. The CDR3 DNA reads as TGCAGTGCTAGAGTCTTTGACAGTGGGACTTACTATGGCTACACCTTC.

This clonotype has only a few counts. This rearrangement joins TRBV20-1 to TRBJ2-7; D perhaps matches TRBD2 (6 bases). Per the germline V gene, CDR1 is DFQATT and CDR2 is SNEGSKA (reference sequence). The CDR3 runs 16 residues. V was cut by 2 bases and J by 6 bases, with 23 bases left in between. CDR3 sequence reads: CSARNLVADYIGEQYF. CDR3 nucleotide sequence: TGCAGTGCTAGAAATCTGGTAGCGGACTACATTGGCGAGCAGTACTTC.

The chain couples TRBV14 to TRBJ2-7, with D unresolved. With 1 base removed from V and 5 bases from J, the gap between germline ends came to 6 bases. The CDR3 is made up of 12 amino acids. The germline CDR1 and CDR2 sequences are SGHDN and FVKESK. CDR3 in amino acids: CASSQGYHEQYF. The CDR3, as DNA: TGTGCCAGCAGCCAAGGCTACCACGAGCAGTACTTC.

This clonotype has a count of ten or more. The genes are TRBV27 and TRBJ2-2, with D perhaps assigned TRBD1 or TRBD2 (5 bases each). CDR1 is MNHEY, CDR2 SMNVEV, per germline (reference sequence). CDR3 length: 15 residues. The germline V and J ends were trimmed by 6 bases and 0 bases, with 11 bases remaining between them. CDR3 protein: CASRGDVSNTGELFF. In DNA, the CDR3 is TGTGCCAGCAGGGGGGACGTATCGAACACCGGGGAGCTGTTTTTT.

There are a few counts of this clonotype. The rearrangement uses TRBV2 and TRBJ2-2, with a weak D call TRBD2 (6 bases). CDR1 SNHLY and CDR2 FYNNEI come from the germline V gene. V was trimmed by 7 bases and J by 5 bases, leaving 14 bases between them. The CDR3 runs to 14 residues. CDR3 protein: CASKGGKATGELFF. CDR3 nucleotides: TGTGCCAGCAAAGGCGGGAAGGCTACCGGGGAGCTGTTTTTT.

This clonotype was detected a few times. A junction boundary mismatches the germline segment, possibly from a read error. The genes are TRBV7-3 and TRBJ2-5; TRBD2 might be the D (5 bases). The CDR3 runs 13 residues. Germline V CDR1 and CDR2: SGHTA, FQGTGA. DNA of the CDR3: TGTGCCAGCAGCCCCAGCGGCCAAGGGACCCAGTACTTC. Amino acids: CASSPSGQGTQYF. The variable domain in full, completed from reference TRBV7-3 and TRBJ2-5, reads GAGVSQTPSNKVTEKGKYVELRCDPISGHTALYWYRQSLGQGPEFLIYFQGTGAADDSGLPNDRFFAVRPEGSVSTLKIQRTERGDSAVYLCASSPSGQGTQYFGPGTRLLVL.

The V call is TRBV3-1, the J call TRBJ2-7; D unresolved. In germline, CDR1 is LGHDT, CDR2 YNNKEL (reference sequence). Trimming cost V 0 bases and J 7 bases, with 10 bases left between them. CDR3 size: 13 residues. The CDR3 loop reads CASSQDLIGEQYF. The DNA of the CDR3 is TGTGCCAGCAGCCAAGATTTGATAGGGGAGCAGTACTTC.

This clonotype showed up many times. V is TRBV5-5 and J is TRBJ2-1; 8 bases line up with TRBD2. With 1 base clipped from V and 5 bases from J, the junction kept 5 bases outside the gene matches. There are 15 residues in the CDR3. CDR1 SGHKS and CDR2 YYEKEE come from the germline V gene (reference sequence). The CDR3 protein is CASSLREGPNNEQFF. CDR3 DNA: TGTGCCAGCAGCTTGCGGGAGGGCCCAAACAATGAGCAGTTCTTC.

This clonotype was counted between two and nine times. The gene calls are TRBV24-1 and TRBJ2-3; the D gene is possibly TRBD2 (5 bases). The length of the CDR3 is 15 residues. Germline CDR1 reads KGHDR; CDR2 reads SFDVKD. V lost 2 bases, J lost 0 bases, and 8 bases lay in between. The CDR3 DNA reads TGTGCCACCAGTGATTACGGGAAGAGCACAGATACGCAGTATTTT. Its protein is CATSDYGKSTDTQYF.

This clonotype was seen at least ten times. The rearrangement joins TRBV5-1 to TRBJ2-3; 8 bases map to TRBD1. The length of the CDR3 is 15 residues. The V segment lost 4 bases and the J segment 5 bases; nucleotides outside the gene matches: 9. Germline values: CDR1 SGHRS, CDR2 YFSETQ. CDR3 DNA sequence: TGCGCCAGCAGCCCCGGACAGGGTGCTAAAGATACGCAGTATTTT. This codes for CASSPGQGAKDTQYF.